This entry lists 5 T cell receptor beta chains sequenced from one sample in a study of breast tumors, draining lymph nodes, adjacent tissues. TCRdb re-called the multiplex PCR reads through MiXCR, storing one row per CDR3 protein. The repertoire holds a few hundred thousand distinct CDR3 sequences, with under 40% as singletons. Axillary draining lymph nodes of breast cancer patients supplied the node samples. Sequencing was done on a sample of axillary lymph node tissue. The receptor source for this set is a female donor with breast cancer. Some clones in this sample may be carry-over from other donors' samples.

This clonotype occurred once. Mismatch with germline at one junction end may stem from a read error. The rearrangement links TRBV5-1 to TRBJ2-1, with 7 bases identical to TRBD1. CDR1 and CDR2 from the germline V gene are SGHRS and YFSETQ. The length of the CDR3 is 15 residues. As DNA, the CDR3 is TGCGACAGCAGCCCTAGGACAGGAGGTTACAATGAGCAGTTCTTC. Protein: CDSSPRTGGYNEQFF.

The rearrangement joins TRBV5-4 to TRBJ2-1, with 9 bases aligning to TRBD2. Germline CDR1 is SGHNT and CDR2 is YYREEE (reference sequence). After removal of 2 bases from V and 4 bases from J, the junction contained 7 bases not matched to a gene. This CDR3 has 16 amino acids. The DNA of the CDR3 is TGTGCCAGCAGCTTCACTGGCGGGAGGGAATACAATGAGCAGTTCTTC. This codes for CASSFTGGREYNEQFF.

This clonotype was counted ten times or more. This chain uses TRBV29-1 with TRBJ2-5, with D unresolved. Trimming left V 2 bases short and J 1 base short, with 8 bases between. Germline CDR1 is SQVTM and CDR2 is ANQGSEA. There are 13 residues in the CDR3. The chain's CDR3 is CSVERAVQETQYF. The CDR3 coding sequence is TGCAGCGTTGAAAGGGCAGTCCAAGAGACCCAGTACTTC.

This clonotype has ten or more counts. The rearrangement links TRBV7-6 to TRBJ1-6; D unresolved. Germline values: CDR1 SGHVS, CDR2 FNYEAQ. The CDR3 length is 13 residues. Trimming cost V 5 bases and J 7 bases, with 9 bases left between them. The CDR3 sequence: CASSPEMNSPLHF. In nucleotides, the CDR3 is TGTGCCAGCAGCCCCGAGATGAATTCACCCCTCCACTTT.

About this clonotype: A much bigger clone sits one base away, suggesting this may be a read error. The chain recombines TRBV4-1 with TRBJ1-2; 7 bases map to TRBD1. Trimming took 1 base from V and 6 from J; bases not matched to a gene: 5. Germline V gene sequence: CDR1 MGHRA, CDR2 YSYEKL. The CDR3 has 14 amino acids. Here the CDR3 DNA reads TGCGCCAGCAGCCAAGGCGGAGGGGGCGATGGCTACACCTTC. Amino acid sequence: CASSQGGGGDGYTF.